The rows below give T cell receptor beta chains drawn from one sample of a study of cytomegalovirus exposure and HLA in healthy donors. Method: immunoSEQ multiplex PCR; TCRdb's copy keeps in-frame clones and lacks some. The sample holds more than 95,000 clones, approximately 86% seen once. What was sequenced was PBMCs. Every receptor here comes from a woman between 18 and 29 years old in good health and CMV-seropositive. The CDR3 runs from the conserved cysteine through the conserved F or W. The order of the fields is D gene, V gene, J gene, clone size, CDR3 protein, CDR3 DNA. A D gene is named only where the DNA matches it firmly. Clone size is shown for a subset of rows, as once, few, many or a class of expanded clone.

D: TRBD1
V: TRBV28
J: TRBJ2-5
size: NA
CDR3: CASSFGQVETQYF
DNA: TGTGCCAGCAGTTTCGGACAGGTCGAGACCCAGTACTTC

D: NA
V: TRBV5-1
J: TRBJ2-7
size: NA
CDR3: CASSLDLGATYEQYF
DNA: TGCGCCAGCAGCTTGGATCTGGGGGCAACCTACGAGCAGTACTTC

D: TRBD1
V: TRBV28
J: TRBJ1-1
size: NA
CDR3: CASSLSLQTGGRNTEAFF
DNA: TGTGCCAGCAGTTTATCTCTCCAGACAGGGGGTCGGAACACTGAAGCTTTCTTT

D: NA
V: TRBV6-5
J: TRBJ2-2
size: NA
CDR3: CASSYRSHSATGELFF
DNA: TGTGCCAGCAGTTACCGGTCGCATAGTGCAACCGGGGAGCTGTTTTTT

D: TRBD1
V: TRBV5-5
J: TRBJ2-7
size: NA
CDR3: CASSLGGGDYEQYF
DNA: TGTGCCAGCAGCTTGGGAGGGGGCGACTACGAGCAGTACTTC

D: NA
V: TRBV10-3
J: TRBJ1-2
size: NA
CDR3: CAIRAAGGDYGYTF
DNA: TGTGCCATCAGAGCCGCGGGGGGCGACTATGGCTACACCTTC

D: NA
V: TRBV25-1
J: TRBJ2-7
size: few
CDR3: CASSSWRGGYEQYF
DNA: TGTGCCAGCAGTTCCTGGAGGGGTGGCTACGAGCAGTACTTC

D: NA
V: TRBV23-1
J: TRBJ2-7
size: NA
CDR3: CASSSRRGLPYEQYF
DNA: TGCGCCAGCAGTTCGCGGCGGGGATTGCCCTACGAGCAGTACTTC

D: NA
V: TRBV14
J: TRBJ2-1
size: NA
CDR3: CASSLLGAGRHYNEQFF
DNA: TGTGCCAGCAGCCTCCTAGGGGCGGGAAGGCACTACAATGAGCAGTTCTTC

D: NA
V: TRBV19
J: TRBJ2-5
size: few
CDR3: CASSRAGQETQYF
DNA: TGTGCCAGTAGTCGGGCAGGGCAAGAGACCCAGTACTTC

D: TRBD2
V: TRBV28
J: TRBJ2-2
size: NA
CDR3: CASTRSGGLNTGELFF
DNA: TGTGCCAGCACCCGGTCGGGGGGGCTGAACACCGGGGAGCTGTTTTTT

D: NA
V: TRBV18
J: TRBJ1-2
size: NA
CDR3: CASSPSTGTPTVYGYTF
DNA: TGTGCCAGCTCACCCTCAACCGGGACTCCGACCGTCTATGGCTACACCTTC

D: TRBD1
V: TRBV6-1
J: TRBJ1-2
size: NA
CDR3: CASSEYGRGVYGYTF
DNA: TGTGCCAGCAGTGAATACGGCAGGGGGGTGTATGGCTACACCTTC

D: TRBD1
V: TRBV7-9
J: TRBJ1-2
size: NA
CDR3: CASSLDQGAGGYTF
DNA: TGTGCCAGCAGCTTAGATCAGGGGGCAGGTGGCTACACCTTC

D: NA
V: TRBV5-1
J: TRBJ2-5
size: NA
CDR3: CASSFDGTFQETQYF
DNA: TGCGCCAGCAGCTTTGACGGGACATTCCAAGAGACCCAGTACTTC

D: NA
V: TRBV4-1
J: TRBJ1-2
size: few
CDR3: CASSQVTSGDYGYTF
DNA: TGCGCCAGCAGCCAAGTCACCTCAGGGGACTATGGCTACACCTTC

D: TRBD1
V: TRBV11-3
J: TRBJ1-1
size: NA
CDR3: CASSQTGAAGTEAFF
DNA: TGTGCCAGCAGCCAAACAGGGGCGGCCGGCACTGAAGCTTTCTTT

D: NA
V: TRBV28
J: TRBJ1-5
size: NA
CDR3: CASSHTTLISLNQPQHF
DNA: TGTGCCAGCAGCCACACGACTCTCATCTCCCTCAATCAGCCCCAGCATTTT

D: TRBD2
V: TRBV7-6
J: TRBJ2-1
size: NA
CDR3: CASSFSTSWGGNYNEQFF
DNA: TGTGCCAGCAGCTTTTCGACTTCCTGGGGGGGAAACTACAATGAGCAGTTCTTC

D: NA
V: TRBV6-4
J: TRBJ2-1
size: NA
CDR3: CASSRGTGSYNEQFF
DNA: TGTGCCAGCAGTCGCGGCACCGGCTCCTACAATGAGCAGTTCTTC

D: TRBD1
V: TRBV9
J: TRBJ2-1
size: NA
CDR3: CASSDLTGTAYNYNEQFF
DNA: TGTGCCAGCAGCGATCTCACCGGGACAGCATACAACTACAATGAGCAGTTCTTC

D: NA
V: TRBV2
J: TRBJ2-7
size: NA
CDR3: CASSEARTHGTEYF
DNA: TGTGCCAGCAGTGAAGCGCGTACCCATGGTACGGAGTACTTC

D: NA
V: TRBV19
J: TRBJ2-3
size: NA
CDR3: CASTTGGDRDTDTQYF
DNA: TGTGCCAGTACAACCGGGGGGGACAGAGACACAGATACGCAGTATTTT

D: NA
V: TRBV28
J: TRBJ1-3
size: NA
CDR3: CASSLALGNTIYF
DNA: TGTGCCAGCAGTCTCGCGCTGGGAAACACCATATATTTT

D: TRBD1
V: TRBV28
J: TRBJ1-2
size: NA
CDR3: CASSDKLRGSYGYTF
DNA: TGTGCCAGCAGTGACAAACTCAGGGGGTCCTATGGCTACACCTTC

D: TRBD1
V: TRBV2
J: TRBJ2-7
size: NA
CDR3: CASSKSGQGFLEQYF
DNA: TGTGCCAGCAGTAAGTCGGGACAGGGGTTTCTCGAGCAGTACTTC

D: TRBD1
V: TRBV4-1
J: TRBJ1-5
size: NA
CDR3: CASSQVPGQIGNQPQHF
DNA: TGCGCCAGCAGCCAAGTTCCGGGACAGATCGGCAATCAGCCCCAGCATTTT

D: TRBD1
V: TRBV9
J: TRBJ1-3
size: once
CDR3: CANLRTGAGNTIYF
DNA: TGTGCCAACCTAAGGACAGGGGCTGGAAACACCATATATTTT

D: NA
V: TRBV18
J: TRBJ1-2
size: NA
CDR3: CASSVGQNYGYTF
DNA: TGTGCCAGCTCAGTGGGCCAAAACTATGGCTACACCTTC

D: NA
V: TRBV28
J: TRBJ1-3
size: NA
CDR3: CASMPSGIPSGNTIYF
DNA: TGTGCCAGCATGCCGTCGGGGATTCCATCTGGAAACACCATATATTTT

D: TRBD2
V: TRBV5-1
J: TRBJ2-7
size: NA
CDR3: CASSPRDRGLTSGRAAEQYF
DNA: TGCGCCAGCAGCCCACGGGACAGGGGCTTGACTAGCGGGAGGGCCGCCGAGCAGTACTTC

D: NA
V: TRBV2
J: TRBJ1-2
size: NA
CDR3: CASSGKGLNNYGYTF
DNA: TGTGCCAGCAGCGGTAAGGGACTGAATAACTATGGCTACACCTTC

D: NA
V: TRBV2
J: TRBJ1-2
size: NA
CDR3: CASSEMAPNYGYTF
DNA: TGTGCCAGCAGTGAAATGGCACCTAACTATGGCTACACCTTC

D: TRBD2
V: TRBV9
J: TRBJ2-7
size: once
CDR3: CASSVSGGSSYEQYF
DNA: TGTGCCAGCAGCGTCAGCGGGGGGAGCTCCTACGAGCAGTACTTC

D: TRBD2
V: TRBV7-3
J: TRBJ2-7
size: NA
CDR3: CASSPLAGAYEQYF
DNA: TGTGCCAGCAGCCCACTAGCGGGGGCCTACGAGCAGTACTTC

D: NA
V: TRBV6-5
J: TRBJ1-5
size: once
CDR3: CASSQYSNQPQHF
DNA: TGTGCCAGCAGTCAGTATAGCAATCAGCCCCAGCATTTT